The rows below give T cell receptor beta chains drawn from one sample of a study of blood T cell repertoires in COVID-19. Here immunoSEQ multiplex PCR was the method, and the copy in TCRdb shows in-frame clones only, minus some. Of almost 500,000 clones in the sample, 70% to 90% were seen once. The source material was PBMCs or T cells enriched from blood (not recorded which). The source of these receptors is an older woman who had recovered from COVID-19. CDR3s include the opening cysteine and the closing phenylalanine or tryptophan. A D gene is named only where the DNA matches it firmly. Size is omitted from some rows. Given values are once, few, many or a class for expanded clones.

clone_size: .; v_call: TRBV11-2; d_call: TRBD1; j_call: TRBJ2-1; cdr3_nt: TGTGCCAGCAGCTCCGGACAGGGCGATGAGCAGTTCTTC; cdr3_aa: CASSSGQGDEQFF
clone_size: .; v_call: TRBV5-1; d_call: TRBD1; j_call: TRBJ1-1; cdr3_nt: TGCGCCAGCAGCTTGACAGGGGGAACTGAAGCTTTCTTT; cdr3_aa: CASSLTGGTEAFF
clone_size: .; v_call: TRBV10-3; d_call: TRBD1; j_call: TRBJ2-5; cdr3_nt: TGTGCCACAAGACAGGGGTCGAAGACCCAGTACTTC; cdr3_aa: CATRQGSKTQYF
clone_size: once; v_call: TRBV11-3; d_call: TRBD1; j_call: TRBJ1-2; cdr3_nt: TGTGCCAGCAGCTTAGAACAGGGGAGATTCTATGGCTACACCTTC; cdr3_aa: CASSLEQGRFYGYTF
clone_size: .; v_call: TRBV6-5; d_call: TRBD1; j_call: TRBJ2-2; cdr3_nt: TGTGCCAGCACACGAGGGGGCCATAACACCGGGGAGCTGTTTTTT; cdr3_aa: CASTRGGHNTGELFF
clone_size: .; v_call: TRBV5-1; d_call: .; j_call: TRBJ1-1; cdr3_nt: TGCGCCAGCAGCTTGTGGGCAGGGGAGGCTTTCTTT; cdr3_aa: CASSLWAGEAFF
clone_size: .; v_call: TRBV5-1; d_call: TRBD1; j_call: TRBJ2-5; cdr3_nt: TGCGCCAGCAGCGCTACAGGGGGAGAGACCCAGTACTTC; cdr3_aa: CASSATGGETQYF
clone_size: .; v_call: TRBV19; d_call: .; j_call: TRBJ1-5; cdr3_nt: TGTGCCAGTAGTAACACCGCTAGCAATCAGCCCCAGCATTTT; cdr3_aa: CASSNTASNQPQHF
clone_size: .; v_call: TRBV7-6; d_call: TRBD1; j_call: TRBJ1-4; cdr3_nt: TGTGCCAGCAGCCTATGGACAGGGACTAATGAAAAACTGTTTTTT; cdr3_aa: CASSLWTGTNEKLFF
clone_size: .; v_call: TRBV19; d_call: .; j_call: TRBJ2-2; cdr3_nt: TGTGCCAGTAGTATAAACAGGGAATACACCGGGGAGCTGTTTTTT; cdr3_aa: CASSINREYTGELFF
clone_size: .; v_call: TRBV2; d_call: .; j_call: TRBJ1-1; cdr3_nt: TGTGCCAGCAACGGACAGACCTACACTGAAGCTTTCTTT; cdr3_aa: CASNGQTYTEAFF
clone_size: .; v_call: TRBV6-6; d_call: .; j_call: TRBJ1-5; cdr3_nt: TGTGCCAGCAGTTCCGACAGGAGTAATCAGCCCCAGCATTTT; cdr3_aa: CASSSDRSNQPQHF
clone_size: .; v_call: TRBV7-6; d_call: .; j_call: TRBJ2-2; cdr3_nt: TGTGCCAGCAGCTTAGGAGGCAGGGCCACCGGGGAGCTGTTTTTT; cdr3_aa: CASSLGGRATGELFF
clone_size: .; v_call: TRBV9; d_call: .; j_call: TRBJ2-1; cdr3_nt: TGTGCCAGCAGCGTAGTAAGGGCGGGCTACAATGAGCAGTTCTTC; cdr3_aa: CASSVVRAGYNEQFF
clone_size: .; v_call: TRBV2; d_call: TRBD2; j_call: TRBJ2-1; cdr3_nt: TGTGCCAGCAGTCTGAGCGGGGGGGCAAATGAGCAGTTCTTC; cdr3_aa: CASSLSGGANEQFF
clone_size: .; v_call: TRBV13; d_call: .; j_call: TRBJ1-4; cdr3_nt: TGTGCCAGCAGCTTTTTCGGGGATGGAACTAATGAAAAACTGTTTTTT; cdr3_aa: CASSFFGDGTNEKLFF
clone_size: .; v_call: TRBV10-3; d_call: .; j_call: TRBJ1-1; cdr3_nt: TGTGCCATCAGTGAGGAGGGGCGGGAGGAAACTGAAGCTTTCTTT; cdr3_aa: CAISEEGREETEAFF
clone_size: once; v_call: TRBV5-4; d_call: .; j_call: TRBJ2-3; cdr3_nt: TGTGCCAGCAGGGGGGCATACTCTAGCACAGATACGCAGTATTTT; cdr3_aa: CASRGAYSSTDTQYF
clone_size: .; v_call: TRBV5-1; d_call: TRBD2; j_call: TRBJ2-1; cdr3_nt: TGCGCCAGCAGCGACGCCGGGACTAGCGCTTCCAATGAGCAGTTCTTC; cdr3_aa: CASSDAGTSASNEQFF
clone_size: .; v_call: TRBV29-1; d_call: .; j_call: TRBJ1-1; cdr3_nt: TGCAGCGTTCGGGGGGTCCTTGCCAGTGGGACTGAAGCTTTCTTT; cdr3_aa: CSVRGVLASGTEAFF
clone_size: .; v_call: TRBV6-2/TRBV6-3; d_call: TRBD1; j_call: TRBJ1-2; cdr3_nt: TGTGCCAGCAGTTCTGCCGACAGGGTAGGGAACTATGGCTACACCTTC; cdr3_aa: CASSSADRVGNYGYTF
clone_size: .; v_call: TRBV7-9; d_call: .; j_call: TRBJ1-2; cdr3_nt: TGTGCCAGCAGCTTAGTGGCAGATTTAAACTATGGCTACACCTTC; cdr3_aa: CASSLVADLNYGYTF